This paragraph covers one T cell receptor (beta chain) sequence. The authors ran the immunoSEQ assay, v3.0, at survey level. Profiled with immunoSEQ multiplex PCR; TCRdb holds only in-frame clones, not every one. The sample includes tens of thousands of clones, over 70% of them seen just once. V shed 4 bases and J shed 5 bases, with 16 bases lying between them. This CDR3 contains 14 residues. CDR1 is SGHKS and CDR2 is YYEKEE in the germline V gene (reference sequence). The data were obtained in a study of long-term antiretroviral therapy in people with HIV. This rearrangement joins TRBV5-5 to TRBJ2-7; D not certain. The sequence came from a man between 18 and 35 years old with HIV. The sequencing here drew on unsorted PBMCs, taken 0.6 years after starting antiretroviral therapy. The chain's CDR3 is CASSPPEGSHEQYF. The CDR3 nucleotides are TGTGCCAGCAGCCCCCCGGAAGGGTCCCACGAGCAGTACTTC.